These 10 T cell receptor beta chains share one sample of origin, sequenced in a study of response to subunit inactivated influenza vaccine. TCRdb itself ran the RT-PCR reads through MiXCR, one entry per CDR3 protein. The table includes about 540,000 distinct CDR3 sequences, less than 25% detected once. A further study also used this sample, focusing on T cells expressing NK-cell markers. That paper adds: Researchers built TCR beta cDNA using 5'RACE template switching with UMIs.

This specimen was CD4+ T cells sorted from PBMCs, taken approximately 13 days after vaccination. The receptors were gathered from a man aged 45-65 years who received an inactivated influenza vaccine.

The chain links TRBV29-1 to TRBJ2-3, with D uncertain. Germline values: CDR1 SQVTM, CDR2 ANQGSEA. Deletions cut 4 bases from V and 2 bases from J, with 10 bases between. This CDR3 spans 13 amino acids. The CDR3 DNA is TGCAGCGTTGCGGGCAGGACCACAGATACGCAGTATTTT. Its protein is CSVAGRTTDTQYF.

This clonotype was detected ten times or more. The chain has TRBV20-1 and TRBJ2-7; a possible D gene is TRBD1 (6 bases). Germline V gene lookup returns CDR1 DFQATT and CDR2 SNEGSKA (reference sequence). With 5 bases removed from V and 4 bases from J, the gap between germline ends came to 12 bases. This CDR3 comprises 12 residues. The CDR3 nucleotides read TGCAGTGCTCCGGGACACGCTTACGAGCAGTACTTC. Protein product: CSAPGHAYEQYF.

V usage is TRBV4-3 and J usage is TRBJ2-1; TRBD2 aligns across 9 bases. This CDR3 has 18 amino acids. After removal of 0 bases from V and 7 bases from J, the junction contained 13 bases not matched to a gene. Germline lookup yields CDR1 LGHNA and CDR2 YSLEER. The CDR3 here is CASSQDRGTSGWYNEQFF. DNA for the CDR3: TGCGCCAGCAGCCAAGATAGGGGAACTAGCGGGTGGTATAATGAGCAGTTCTTC.

V is TRBV20-1 and J is TRBJ2-1, with 10 bases fitting TRBD2. The CDR3 spans 17 residues. Germline V gene sequence: CDR1 DFQATT, CDR2 SNEGSKA (reference sequence). Trimming took 3 bases from V and 1 from J; bases not matched to a gene: 9. The CDR3 nucleotides are TGCAGTGCTAGTAGCGCTAGCGGGAGATTGTCCTACAATGAGCAGTTCTTC. Protein product: CSASSASGRLSYNEQFF.

The J gene is TRBJ1-1, the V gene TRBV20-1; D remains unclear. Deletions cut 0 bases from V and 0 bases from J, with 11 bases between. Germline V gives CDR1 DFQATT, CDR2 SNEGSKA (reference sequence). The CDR3 covers 15 residues. CDR3 nucleotide sequence: TGCAGTGCTAGAGATCACGGGCGAATGAACACTGAAGCTTTCTTT. This gives the protein CSARDHGRMNTEAFF.

The gene calls are TRBV12-3 or TRBV12-4 and TRBJ2-5, with TRBD1 as a possible D gene (5 bases). There are 16 residues in the CDR3. V shed 2 bases and J shed 5 bases, with 18 bases lying between them. The CDR3 sequence: CASSLTPVRGQETQYF. CDR3 bases: TGTGCCAGCAGTTTAACCCCCGTTAGGGGCCAGGAGACCCAGTACTTC.

This clonotype appeared a few times. The CDR3 protein is CSAWGLAGGKETQYF. CDR3 in DNA: TGCAGTGCTTGGGGACTAGCGGGGGGGAAAGAGACCCAGTACTTC. The V call is TRBV20-1, the J call TRBJ2-5, with 16 bases that match TRBD2. Germline V gene sequence: CDR1 DFQATT, CDR2 SNEGSKA (reference sequence). The CDR3 extends over 15 amino acids. The V gene end was trimmed by 5 bases and the J gene end by 3 bases; junction bases not matched to a gene: 3.

The chain is built from TRBV6-1 and TRBJ2-1, with 8 bases lining up with TRBD1. Per the germline V gene, CDR1 is MNHNS and CDR2 is SASEGT. The CDR3 has 16 amino acids. With V trimmed by 1 base and J by 2 bases, 4 bases remained unmatched. The CDR3 spells CASSEEDRAPYNEQFF. The DNA for the CDR3 is TGTGCCAGCAGTGAAGAGGACAGGGCGCCCTACAATGAGCAGTTCTTC.

This clonotype was seen a handful of times. The chain couples TRBV6-5 to TRBJ2-4, with 8 nucleotides matching TRBD1. V shed 8 bases and J 9 bases; nucleotides not matched to a gene: 12. The CDR3 covers 14 residues. Per the germline V gene, CDR1 is MNHEY and CDR2 is SVGAGI. CDR3 sequence: CASGLGQGKGIQYF. Here the CDR3 DNA reads TGTGCCAGCGGTCTTGGACAGGGAAAGGGCATTCAGTACTTC.

This clonotype was picked up many times. This chain links TRBV7-2 with TRBJ2-7; D remains ambiguous. The CDR3 runs 13 residues. CDR1 is SGHTA, CDR2 FQGNSA, per germline. Trimming pared 4 bases from V and 6 bases from J, leaving 13 bases between. The CDR3 nucleotides are TGTGCCAGCAGCTCCCAACACTCGTCCGAGCAGTACTTC. It codes for CASSSQHSSEQYF.